One T cell receptor (beta chain) is described in this entry. Its antigen specificity is not known. There are no base qualities to consult, and no much larger clone falls within one base. To prepare the library, 5' RACE was applied. Sequencing was carried out with an Illumina HiSeq 2500. A second PCR of roughly 6 to 12 cycles was performed with a sample-barcoded 5' primer and a J-beta primer mix. A unique molecular identifier was introduced onto each TCR beta cDNA molecule by a template-switch 5' adaptor carrying 12 random nucleotides. Each sample yielded at least 2.5 million CDR3-containing paired-end reads. The Mint cDNA synthesis kit, primed by a TRBC-specific oligonucleotide, was used to synthesize first-strand cDNA from all RNA. Following uracil-DNA glycosylase treatment, all cDNA underwent a first 18-cycle PCR with the universal primers M1SS and BC2_uni_R. On the authors' methods: Normalization of each sample was performed by random selection of 1 million high-quality reads, each carrying a distinct molecular identifier. Reads with shared molecular identifiers were discarded instead of being binned into consensus sequences. CDR3 identification, clonotype clustering and error correction used MiTCR with a Q25 quality threshold and the strictest error-elimination algorithm. A nonparametric unseen species model with Euler transformation was used to estimate a lower bound on total TCR beta diversity. TCRdb trimmed public reads at Q25 via fastp, called clones via MiXCR and kept in-frame beta chains. Each CDR3 protein appears once, grouped with its most common genes and DNA. The V and J calls were determined by TCRdb, not by the authors. The sample table holds just over 1 million distinct CDR3 sequences, of which 35% to 50% were seen once. The top ten constitute 18% of the sample.

V is trimmed back by 4 bases and J by 5 bases, and the junction contains 7 bases that no gene match accounts for. The cysteine opens and the phenylalanine closes a CDR3 of 14 amino acids. Of all the DNA, just the CDR3 is kept, 42 bases in frame from base 1. This sample was included in a study of blood T cells in healthy people across ages (dated by TCRdb to between 2015 and 2016). Regarding the complete study: In model experiments, roughly one uniquely barcoded TCR beta cDNA molecule per two T cells was captured by template switching. The study measured age-related changes in TCR beta repertoire diversity using deep sequencing normalized with unique cDNA molecular identifiers. The donors were divided into four age groups: young (average approximately 17 years), middle-aged (almost 40), aged (about 60) and long-lived (roughly 82). Donors of different ages were randomly distributed across sequencing lanes to avoid experimental bias. For two donors (one aged 18 to 30 and one aged 80 or older), the study analyzed two additional independent replicas of 1 million unique cDNA reads from the same blood draw.

Overall study results and their limits: Because profiling used bulk unsorted PBMCs, naive and antigen-experienced compartments could not be compared conclusively. The CMV infection status of donors was not known, potentially confounding age-related changes in expanded clonotypes. Estimates of total diversity from one million sequenced T cells were regarded as lower bounds and underestimates. Compared with the aged group, the long-lived group had more naive CD4+ T cells, fewer expanded clones and increased TCR diversity, a pattern suggesting age selection. As age increased, observed TCR beta diversity per million T cells dropped in a roughly linear way, and a significant reduction was already evident by age about 40. There was a strong correlation between observed TCR beta diversity and the percentage of naive T cells measured by flow cytometry.

Systemically healthy Caucasian individuals from Russia, around 38 in total and aged roughly 6 to 100 years, were included as donors. Each donor gave about 9.7 milliliters of peripheral blood, drawn into EDTA-treated Vacutainer tubes. Ficoll-Paque density-gradient centrifugation was used to isolate PBMCs, with at least 6.5 million per sample. Total RNA, at least 6 micrograms per sample, was extracted from PBMCs with Trizol reagent. For every donor, flow cytometry on a PBMC aliquot measured the percentage of naive CD45RAhigh/CD27high T cells. The sequence derives from a woman in her sixties in good health. The sequence joins TRBV12-3 or TRBV12-4 to TRBJ2-7, and 8 junctional nucleotides match TRBD1. The specimen was blood. The nucleotide sequence is given as TGTGCCAGCAGTTGGACAGGGTGGTGGAACGAGCAGTACTTC. It translates as CASSWTGWWNEQYF.